The 15 T cell receptor beta chains listed next were all sequenced from one sample in a study of beta chain features in type 1 diabetes. Investigators reverse transcribed all isolated RNA, so they sequenced expressed TCRB transcripts. Clones were read by immunoSEQ multiplex PCR, and TCRdb kept only the in-frame ones, dropping some. The data hold roughly 610,000 clones, with around 16% observed a single time. Input material: naive CD4+ T cells from blood. The origin of the receptors is a man between 18 and 29 years old in good health.

The J gene is TRBJ2-3, the V gene TRBV7-3; no clear D gene. Trimming removed 2 bases from V and 4 bases from J, with 10 bases in between. CDR1 is SGHTA and CDR2 is FQGTGA in the germline V gene. The CDR3 loop spans 14 amino acids. The CDR3 bases are TGTGCCAGCAGCTTAGGTGGGATTCCAGATACGCAGTATTTT. This codes for CASSLGGIPDTQYF.

This clone was counted between two and nine times. DNA of the CDR3: TGTGCCAGCAGTCCCTCCGGGACTAGCGGATACGAGCAGTACTTC. This sequence encodes CASSPSGTSGYEQYF. This chain links TRBV2 with TRBJ2-7; 11 bases line up with TRBD2. J gave up 4 bases and V 5 bases, and 7 bases lay outside the gene matches. The CDR3 has 15 residues. CDR1 and CDR2 from the germline V gene are SNHLY and FYNNEI.

The chain recombines TRBV27 with TRBJ2-1, with TRBD1 as a possible D gene (6 bases). Germline V gene data show CDR1 as MNHEY and CDR2 as SMNVEV (reference sequence). Trimming took 4 bases from V and 4 from J, leaving 8 bases between them. This CDR3 is built from 13 residues. CDR3 sequence (DNA): TGTGCCAGCAGTTGGGACATATACAATGAGCAGTTCTTC. Protein: CASSWDIYNEQFF.

This clone was seen only a few times. The genes are TRBV21-1 and TRBJ1-5; whether TRBD1, the table's D call, matches the DNA was not checked. TRBV21-1 is tagged as a pseudogene. The CDR3 has 17 residues. CDR3 nucleotide sequence: TGTGCCAGCAGCAAATTTAGGCCAGGGGGGAAGAGTCAGCCCCAGCATTTT. Translating gives CASSKFRPGGKSQPQHF.

This clone turned up a few times. Within the sample, other DNA sequences also encode this same CDR3. The chain recombines TRBV5-1 with TRBJ2-3; 9 positions match TRBD1. The V and J ends lost 0 bases and 1 base, in that order; junction bases with no gene match: 3. There are 16 residues in the CDR3. CDR1 is SGHRS, CDR2 YFSETQ, per germline. This CDR3 reads CASSLAGTGRTDTQYF. The CDR3 DNA follows: TGCGCCAGCAGCTTGGCGGGGACAGGGCGCACAGATACGCAGTATTTT.

As DNA, the CDR3 is TGTGCCAGCAGCTTAATCCGGCTCAATCAGCCCCAGCATTTT. Translation: CASSLIRLNQPQHF. The chain couples TRBV7-2 to TRBJ1-5; D is unresolved. Germline V CDR1 and CDR2: SGHTA, FQGNSA. The V end lost 2 bases, the J end lost 3 bases, and 8 bases lay between the germline ends. The CDR3 loop spans 14 amino acids.

This chain connects TRBV27 to TRBJ2-7; TRBD1 aligns across 8 bases. Germline CDR1 reads MNHEY; CDR2 reads SMNVEV (reference sequence). With V trimmed by 4 bases and J by 2 bases, 7 bases remained unmatched. The CDR3 spans 15 residues. The CDR3 nucleotides read TGTGCCAGCAGTTGGGGTGCGACAGGGGCCTACGAGCAGTACTTC. Protein product: CASSWGATGAYEQYF.

This clone was detected a few times. CDR3 nucleotides: TGTGCCAGCAGAAAGAACGGGGTCGGGGAGCTGTTTTTT. This codes for CASRKNGVGELFF. The gene calls are TRBV5-8 and TRBJ2-2, with TRBD2 as a possible D gene (5 bases). The germline CDR1 and CDR2 sequences are SGHTS and YDEGEE. V was shortened by 5 bases and J by 7 bases, with 12 bases between the two germline ends. The CDR3 consists of 13 residues. The complete variable domain, with remaining parts taken from reference TRBV5-8 and TRBJ2-2, reads EAGVTQSPTHLIKTRGQQATLRCSPISGHTSVYWYQQALGLGLQFLLWYDEGEERNRGNFPPRFSGRQFPNYSSELNVNALELEDSALYLCASRKNGVGELFFGEGSRLTVL.

The genes are TRBV19 and TRBJ1-4; D unclear. Germline loops: CDR1 LNHDA, CDR2 SQIVND (reference sequence). With 3 bases removed from V and 7 bases from J, the gap between germline ends came to 9 bases. CDR3 length: 13 amino acids. CDR3 coding DNA: TGTGCCAGTAGTATCGTGGGCAGTGAAAAACTGTTTTTT. The encoded protein is CASSIVGSEKLFF.

This chain joins TRBV18 and TRBJ2-7; D might be TRBD1 or TRBD2, each matching 6 bases. This CDR3 spans 13 amino acids. Germline-derived CDR1 and CDR2 are KGHSH and LQKENI. Trimming pared 5 bases from V and 5 bases from J, leaving 13 bases between. CDR3 coding DNA: TGTGCCAGCTCATCCGAGGGGGGCCACGAGCAGTACTTC. This sequence encodes CASSSEGGHEQYF.

The table lists this clone with a few counts. This rearrangement joins TRBV5-4 to TRBJ2-7; TRBD1 matches 9 bases. Germline values: CDR1 SGHNT, CDR2 YYREEE (reference sequence). The CDR3 length is 15 residues. The J segment lost 4 bases and the V segment lost 4 bases, leaving 9 bases of the junction unmatched. DNA of the CDR3: TGTGCCAGCAGCACTAAAGACAGGGGGAGATACGAGCAGTACTTC. This gives the protein CASSTKDRGRYEQYF.

V and J are TRBV9 and TRBJ2-2; D gene ambiguous. Germline CDR1 SGDLS, CDR2 YYNGEE. Trimming stripped 3 bases from V and 1 base from J, with 4 bases between. This CDR3 contains 13 residues. The CDR3, as DNA: TGTGCCAGCAGCGCACAGAACACCGGGGAGCTGTTTTTT. Protein: CASSAQNTGELFF.

The chain is built from TRBV7-2 and TRBJ2-7; D is uncertain. The germline V and J ends were trimmed by 1 base and 7 bases, with 8 bases remaining between them. The CDR3 has 12 residues. CDR1 and CDR2 (germline): SGHTA, FQGNSA. The CDR3 DNA sequence: TGTGCCAGCAGCTTAGAGTGGGTGGAGCAGTACTTC. Its translation is CASSLEWVEQYF.

This clone has only a few counts. This chain uses TRBV5-6 with TRBJ2-7; no clear D. The CDR3 consists of 13 residues. V shed 2 bases and J shed 1 base, with 7 bases lying between them. In germline, CDR1 is SGHDT, CDR2 YYEEEE. In DNA, the CDR3 is TGTGCCAGCAGCTTCCTCCGGTCCTACGAGCAGTACTTC. Translating it yields CASSFLRSYEQYF. The variable domain in full, with the rest retrieved from reference TRBV5-6 and TRBJ2-7, is DAGVTQSPTHLIKTRGQQVTLRCSPKSGHDTVSWYQQALGQGPQFIFQYYEEEERQRGNFPDRFSGHQFPNYSSELNVNALLLGDSALYLCASSFLRSYEQYFGPGTRLTVT.

This clone was detected once. A much larger clone differs by one base, so this may be a read error. The rearrangement uses TRBV4-2 and TRBJ1-1, with unresolved D. V was cut by 5 bases and J by 0 bases, with 1 base left in between. Germline V gene sequence: CDR1 LGHNA, CDR2 YNFKEQ. This CDR3 comprises 11 residues. As DNA, the CDR3 is TGTGCCAGCAGCATGAACACTGAAGCTTTCTTT. Protein product: CASSMNTEAFF.